The following is a T cell receptor (beta chain) sequence with its context. This clone was counted between two and nine times. The specificity of this receptor is unknown. Per-base quality was not reported, and no clone a single base away is much larger than it. The collaborating institutions used their own protocols to collect whole blood in K2EDTA tubes. Collaborator samples were shipped for TCRbeta analysis as frozen whole blood, isolated PBMCs, or DNA extracted from either sample type. This specimen comes from a study of blood T cell repertoires in COVID-19 (dated by TCRdb to the early 2020s). With respect to the entire study: Collaborator samples came from the United States, Italy and Spain and covered acute and convalescent phases of COVID-19. The prospective study material was composed of cDNA or gDNA derived from T cells, B-cell-depleted T cells, or PBMCs. Deeply sampled blood TCRbeta repertoires from subjects exposed to, actively infected with, or recovered from COVID-19 were included in the dataset. The repertoires were released in a freely available public database meant as a resource for research on the immune response to SARS-CoV-2. The samples were drawn from the first 160 participants of the ongoing ImmuneRACE study and from 1,254 subjects provided by 6 global collaborators. Sample metadata almost always included a de-identified subject ID, COVID-19 status, age in years and sex. Where HLA class I and class II types were available, the types were taken from metadata supplied by the sample provider, not from assay-based typing. The study at large found these results: The amount of clinical and demographic metadata varied by source and participant and was provided uncurated.

Measured from the cysteine to the phenylalanine, the CDR3 is 15 residues long. Left in the record is the CDR3 DNA by itself, 45 bases read in frame from the first base. CDR1 and CDR2 (MNHNS, SASEGT) derive from the germline V gene. Clipping removes 1 base from V and 4 bases from J, with 4 as the unmatched junction base count. TCRbeta CDR3 regions were amplified from genomic DNA by means of the immunoSEQ Assay, a bias-controlled multiplex PCR. Per the original workflow: Within the assay, amplification of reference gene primers was used to estimate how many nucleated cells each sample contained. Sequence reads were collapsed and filtered to measure the absolute abundance of every unique TCRbeta CDR3 rearrangement. For each sample, productive Simpson clonality was calculated by taking the square root of Simpson's diversity index across productive rearrangements. TCRdb took over this immuneACCESS table, retaining in-frame rearrangements with V and J assigned. Such tables are incomplete; in checked studies, under half of the missing clones stem from an unresolved V gene, and the remainder is unexplained. V, J and clone size were drawn from that table, and D and trimming were deduced from the DNA. Recorded for this sample are about 160,000 clones; approximately 83% of them occurred a single time. The ten largest clonotypes hold about a tenth of the sample.

The specimen sequenced was peripheral blood. The chain is assembled from TRBV6-1 and TRBJ1-5; TRBD1 aligns with 7 central bases. This TCR was recovered from a woman over 75 with active or convalescent COVID-19. The DNA reads as follows: TGTGCCAGCAGTGAAGGACAGGGATTTAATCAGCCCCAGCATTTT. Translated, it reads CASSEGQGFNQPQHF.